Below are 24 T cell receptor beta chains sequenced from a single sample in a study of cytomegalovirus exposure and HLA in healthy donors. The primer mix had 60 Vbeta and 13 Jbeta primers. Clones were sequenced by immunoSEQ multiplex PCR, and TCRdb holds only the in-frame ones, with some missing. The listing contains about 32,000 clones. The sample comprised PBMCs. The receptor set was obtained from a female donor in good health and CMV-seronegative.

J is TRBJ1-2 and V is TRBV4-2; D gene unclear. V lost 1 base to trimming and J lost 1 base, with 7 bases between them. The CDR3 covers 14 residues. Germline CDR1 is LGHNA and CDR2 is YNFKEQ. The CDR3, as DNA: TGTGCCAGCAGCCAAGCCGAGAGTAACTATGGCTACACCTTC. This sequence encodes CASSQAESNYGYTF.

This chain uses TRBV7-2 with TRBJ1-2; possible D gene TRBD1, 5 bases. The germline V gene encodes CDR1 SGHTA and CDR2 FQGNSA. The CDR3 consists of 13 residues. Trimming pared 3 bases from V and 8 bases from J, leaving 13 bases between. Here the CDR3 DNA reads TGTGCCAGCAGCTTCCAGGGATTGGTAGGCTACACCTTC. Its protein product is CASSFQGLVGYTF. Based on the CDR3 plus reference TRBV7-2 and TRBJ1-2, the full variable domain is GAGVSQSPSNKVTEKGKDVELRCDPISGHTALYWYRQSLGQGLEFLIYFQGNSAPDKSGLPSDRFSAERTGGSVSTLTIQRTQQEDSAVYLCASSFQGLVGYTFGSGTRLTVV.

V gene TRBV29-1 combines with J gene TRBJ2-7, with 8 bases aligning to TRBD1. V trimming: 7 bases; J trimming: 6 bases; junction bases outside the gene matches: 8. Germline CDR1 and CDR2: SQVTM and ANQGSEA. This CDR3 is built from 12 residues. In DNA, the CDR3 is TGCAGCGGACGGACAGGGAGCTCCGAGCAGTACTTC. It encodes CSGRTGSSEQYF.

The chain joins TRBV30 to TRBJ2-7; 7 bases map to TRBD1. The CDR3 totals 15 residues. J lost 1 base, V lost 5 bases, and 11 bases had no gene match. Germline V gives CDR1 GTSNPN, CDR2 SVGIG (reference sequence). As DNA, the CDR3 is TGTGCCTGGGTGGAAAAGGGGGCGCGGTCCTACGAGCAGTACTTC. Its protein is CAWVEKGARSYEQYF.

The gene calls are TRBV7-3 and TRBJ1-2, with D unresolved. V was cut by 4 bases and J by 5 bases, with 8 bases left in between. The CDR3 contains 12 residues. From germline, CDR1 is SGHTA and CDR2 FQGTGA. The CDR3 here is CASSSGPYGYTF. The CDR3 DNA reads TGTGCCAGCAGCTCCGGTCCATATGGCTACACCTTC. Filled out from reference TRBV7-3 and TRBJ1-2, the complete variable domain reads GAGVSQTPSNKVTEKGKYVELRCDPISGHTALYWYRQSLGQGPEFLIYFQGTGAADDSGLPNDRFFAVRPEGSVSTLKIQRTERGDSAVYLCASSSGPYGYTFGSGTRLTVV.

The chain couples TRBV6-5 to TRBJ2-7, with D possibly TRBD1 on 6 matching bases. The CDR3 runs to 13 residues. Germline assignment: CDR1 MNHEY and CDR2 SVGAGI. V was trimmed by 6 bases and J by 3 bases, leaving 12 bases between them. The CDR3 coding sequence is TGTGCCAGCAGCGACAGGCTGGGCTACGAGCAGTACTTC. Its translation: CASSDRLGYEQYF.

As regards this clone: A junction end diverges from the germline sequence, so it may reflect a read error. V is TRBV13 and J is TRBJ2-1; unclear D gene. Germline CDR1 PRHDT, CDR2 FYEKMQ (reference sequence). This CDR3 has 15 residues. The CDR3 sequence: CATLSTNSSDNEQFF. CDR3 DNA: TGTGCCACCCTATCGACCAACAGCTCCGACAATGAGCAGTTCTTC.

V usage is TRBV7-9 and J usage is TRBJ1-1; tentatively, D is TRBD1 (5 bases). CDR1 is SEHNR, CDR2 FQNEAQ, per germline (reference sequence). Between the trimmed V and J ends, which lost 7 bases and 1 base, there was a span of 10 bases. The CDR3 has 13 amino acids. CDR3 sequence (DNA): TGTGCCAGCATCCAAGGGGCGAACACTGAAGCTTTCTTT. Translation: CASIQGANTEAFF.

V is TRBV10-3 and J is TRBJ2-7; D unclear. Deletions cut 3 bases from V and 3 bases from J, with 6 bases between. CDR1 is ENHRY and CDR2 is SYGVKD in the germline V gene. The CDR3 covers 12 residues. The CDR3 spells CAISESNYEQYF. The CDR3 DNA reads as TGTGCCATCAGTGAATCCAACTACGAGCAGTACTTC.

Concerning this clone itself: One junction end disagrees with the germline gene, perhaps due to a read error. This same CDR3 is encoded by further DNA sequences in the sample. The chain links TRBV6-5 to TRBJ1-1; 7 nucleotides line up with TRBD1. This CDR3 has 15 residues. The germline gives CDR1 MNHEY, CDR2 SVGAGI. CDR3 sequence reads: CASSFATGVNTEAFF. The CDR3 nucleotides read TGCGCCAGCAGTTTCGCCACAGGGGTGAACACTGAAGCTTTCTTT.

V usage is TRBV11-3 and J usage is TRBJ2-2, with TRBD1 as a possible D gene (5 bases). The germline CDR1 and CDR2 sequences are SGHNT and YENEEA. The CDR3 has 14 residues. Trimming took off 2 bases at V and 2 bases at J, with 6 bases between the two ends. This CDR3 is CASSLRTNTGELFF. CDR3 in DNA: TGTGCCAGCAGCTTAAGGACAAACACCGGGGAGCTGTTTTTT.

This chain uses TRBV30 with TRBJ1-4; D is undetermined. The V gene lost 4 bases and the J gene lost 8 bases, with 14 bases spanning the gap. Germline V CDR1 and CDR2: GTSNPN, SVGIG (reference sequence). CDR3 length: 13 amino acids. The CDR3 loop reads CAWNLAGPEKLFF. The CDR3 DNA reads as TGTGCCTGGAACCTGGCAGGTCCGGAAAAACTGTTTTTT.

CDR3 amino acids: CASSQDWGGSGNTIYF. CDR3 in DNA: TGTGCCAGCAGCCAAGATTGGGGGGGATCTGGAAACACCATATATTTT. V is TRBV4-2 and J is TRBJ1-3; possibly TRBD1 for D (5 bases). V lost 0 bases and J lost 1, with 10 bases in between. CDR1 is LGHNA, CDR2 YNFKEQ, per germline. CDR3 length: 16 residues.

This CDR3 reads CANDLTGGRTGELFF. The CDR3 nucleotides read TGTGCCAACGATTTGACAGGGGGTCGGACCGGGGAGCTGTTTTTT. The genes are TRBV7-9 and TRBJ2-2, with TRBD1 matching over 9 bases. Germline assignment: CDR1 SEHNR and CDR2 FQNEAQ (reference sequence). The length of the CDR3 is 15 residues. V dropped 10 bases and J dropped 5; count of bases not matched to a gene: 11.

The chain joins TRBV2 to TRBJ1-5; D perhaps matches TRBD1 (5 bases). The V gene's germline CDR1 is SNHLY and CDR2 FYNNEI. The V gene lost 1 base and the J gene lost 5 bases, with 15 bases spanning the gap. This CDR3 region has 16 residues. The CDR3 is CASSEVKGLGDQPQHF. The CDR3 DNA follows: TGTGCCAGCAGTGAAGTGAAGGGGTTAGGGGATCAGCCCCAGCATTTT.

CDR3 DNA sequence: TGTGCCAGACCGGGACTTCGCTCCTACGAGCAGTACTTC. Protein: CARPGLRSYEQYF. This sequence joins TRBV6-4 and TRBJ2-7; D might be TRBD2 (6 bases). The CDR3 contains 13 residues. CDR1 and CDR2 (germline): MRHNA, SNTAGT. V was cut by 9 bases and J by 0 bases, with 12 bases left in between.

CDR3 sequence reads: CASTGGSFCGGALYEQFF. The CDR3 nucleotides read TGCGCCAGCACTGGGGGAAGCTTTTGTGGGGGGGCTTTATATGAGCAGTTCTTC. This chain connects TRBV10-1 to TRBJ2-1; possible D gene TRBD2, 7 bases. The germline CDR1 and CDR2 sequences are WNHNN and SYGVQD (reference sequence). V lost 7 bases and J 8 bases, leaving 30 bases between the germline ends. This CDR3 is built from 18 residues.

The V and J genes are TRBV15 and TRBJ2-7; TRBD2 matches at 10 bases. There are 15 residues in the CDR3. Germline V gives CDR1 LNHNV, CDR2 YYDKDF (reference sequence). V trimming: 5 bases; J trimming: 1 base; junction bases outside the gene matches: 5. The CDR3 DNA follows: TGTGCCACCAGCTCCCGGACTAGCGGTTCCTACGAGCAGTACTTC. This translates into CATSSRTSGSYEQYF.

The chain links TRBV19 to TRBJ2-7; TRBD1 agrees at 12 bases. CDR1 is LNHDA, CDR2 SQIVND, per germline (reference sequence). The CDR3 sequence is 15 residues long. Germline trimming cut 11 bases from V and 2 bases from J; bases unmatched to any gene: 10. Written as DNA, the CDR3 is TGTGCCTCGCGGGCCGGGACAGGGGGCGCCTACGAGCAGTACTTC. Its protein is CASRAGTGGAYEQYF.

This chain links TRBV5-8 with TRBJ1-6; possibly TRBD1 for D (6 bases). The CDR3 extends over 15 amino acids. Trimming shortened V by 6 bases and J by 7 bases, and 17 bases separated the two germline ends. CDR1 and CDR2 from the germline V gene are SGHTS and YDEGEE. The CDR3 reads CASISRQGLNSPLHF. The CDR3 region has the DNA TGTGCCAGCATCTCTCGGCAGGGGCTGAATTCACCCCTCCACTTT.

V is TRBV4-1 and J is TRBJ2-5; D may be TRBD2 (7 bases). Looked up from germline, CDR1 is MGHRA and CDR2 is YSYEKL. The V end lost 0 bases, the J end lost 3 bases, and 20 bases lay between the germline ends. This CDR3 has 18 amino acids. This chain's CDR3 is CASSQDGGRAGAKETQYF. The CDR3 nucleotides are TGCGCCAGCAGCCAAGATGGTGGCAGGGCGGGGGCTAAAGAGACCCAGTACTTC.

This chain uses TRBV28 with TRBJ1-1; D perhaps matches TRBD1 (5 bases). Germline V gene lookup returns CDR1 MDHEN and CDR2 SYDVKM. The length of the CDR3 is 14 residues. V was cut by 2 bases and J by 3 bases, with 10 bases left in between. The CDR3 sequence is CASSLRGRDTEAFF. In nucleotides, the CDR3 is TGTGCCAGCAGTTTAAGGGGAAGGGACACTGAAGCTTTCTTT.

The CDR3 reads CASSLDWSSNEQFF. CDR3 in DNA: TGTGCCAGCAGCTTAGATTGGAGTAGCAATGAGCAGTTCTTC. The chain uses TRBV7-2 and TRBJ2-1; D gene ambiguous. CDR3 length: 14 residues. Deletions cut 1 base from V and 6 bases from J, with 10 bases between. Germline V gene data show CDR1 as SGHTA and CDR2 as FQGNSA.

The rearrangement uses TRBV7-3 and TRBJ2-7; TRBD2 matches 9 bases. V gave up 5 bases and J gave up 3 bases; unmatched junction bases: 5. CDR3 length: 14 residues. In germline, CDR1 is SGHTA, CDR2 FQGTGA. The CDR3 reads CASSLSGGSYEQYF. CDR3 sequence (DNA): TGTGCCAGCAGCCTTAGCGGGGGAAGCTACGAGCAGTACTTC.